This is a list of T cell receptor beta chains from one sample in a study of OX40 agonist ivuxolimab in advanced cancers. Profiled with immunoSEQ multiplex PCR; TCRdb holds only in-frame clones, not every one. This table holds about 73,000 clones, about 86% found once. Source: CD4+ or CD8+ T cells sorted from blood, taken in a trial of the OX40 agonist ivuxolimab. These receptors came from an adult with an advanced solid tumor such as melanoma, head and neck, liver or kidney cancer. CDR3s include the opening cysteine and the closing phenylalanine or tryptophan. Each record gives: V gene, D gene, clone size, J gene, CDR3 protein. D genes are given only for firm matches. Some rows mark clone size as missing; the rest say once, few, many or name a class of expanded clone.

TRBV9	.	.	TRBJ2-1	CASSVGWDRGNEQFF
TRBV7-6	TRBD1	.	TRBJ2-6	CASSLGTGTVGSSGANVLTF
TRBV30	TRBD1	.	TRBJ2-5	CAWSAGGTGVRETQYF
TRBV7-2	TRBD2	.	TRBJ2-7	CASSFSGKEQYF
TRBV7-3	TRBD2	.	TRBJ2-1	CASSLRTSGGAQFF
TRBV19	.	few	TRBJ2-7	CASNSREPPYEQYF
TRBV7-8	.	.	TRBJ2-3	CASSLSEGMADTQYF
TRBV6-6	TRBD2	.	TRBJ2-1	CASRYSGGSNEQFF
TRBV30	TRBD1	.	TRBJ1-1	CARDPGGSREAFF
TRBV15	.	.	TRBJ1-5	CATSRDRGVFQPQHF
TRBV10-1	TRBD2	.	TRBJ2-7	CASSELAGGGEQYF
TRBV6-5	.	.	TRBJ1-6	CASSYSGNSPLHF
TRBV11-2	.	.	TRBJ2-7	CASSSGFRGASSYEQYF
TRBV7-6	.	many	TRBJ2-3	CASSLGAITDTQYF
TRBV10-2	.	few	TRBJ2-7	CASSDLPRDEQYF
TRBV30	TRBD2	.	TRBJ2-1	CAWDGNSGPGDEQFF
TRBV7-2	.	.	TRBJ2-5	CASSLTRQETQYF